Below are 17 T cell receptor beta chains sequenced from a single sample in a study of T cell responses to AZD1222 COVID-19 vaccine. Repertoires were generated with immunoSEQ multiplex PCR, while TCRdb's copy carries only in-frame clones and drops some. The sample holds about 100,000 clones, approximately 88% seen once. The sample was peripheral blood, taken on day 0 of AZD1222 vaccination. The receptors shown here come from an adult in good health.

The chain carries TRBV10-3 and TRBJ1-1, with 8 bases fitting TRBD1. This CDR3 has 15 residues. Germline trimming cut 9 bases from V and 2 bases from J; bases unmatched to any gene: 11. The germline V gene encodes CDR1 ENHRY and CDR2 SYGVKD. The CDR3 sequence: CAIAGGFIANTEAFF. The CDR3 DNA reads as TGTGCCATAGCAGGGGGCTTTATTGCTAACACTGAAGCTTTCTTT.

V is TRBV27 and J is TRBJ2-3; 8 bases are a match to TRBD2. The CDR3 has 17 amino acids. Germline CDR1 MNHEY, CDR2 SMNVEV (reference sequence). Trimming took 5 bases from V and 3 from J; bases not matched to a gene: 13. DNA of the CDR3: TGTGCCAGCAGTCCACGGGCCGGTAGCGGGGCTACAGATACGCAGTATTTT. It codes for CASSPRAGSGATDTQYF.

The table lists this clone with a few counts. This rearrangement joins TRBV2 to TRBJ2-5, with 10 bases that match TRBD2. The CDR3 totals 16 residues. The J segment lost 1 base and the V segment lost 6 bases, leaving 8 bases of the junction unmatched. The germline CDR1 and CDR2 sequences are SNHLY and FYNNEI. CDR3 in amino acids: CASSLGLAGGQETQYF. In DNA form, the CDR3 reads TGTGCCAGCAGCCTCGGGTTAGCGGGAGGCCAAGAGACCCAGTACTTC.

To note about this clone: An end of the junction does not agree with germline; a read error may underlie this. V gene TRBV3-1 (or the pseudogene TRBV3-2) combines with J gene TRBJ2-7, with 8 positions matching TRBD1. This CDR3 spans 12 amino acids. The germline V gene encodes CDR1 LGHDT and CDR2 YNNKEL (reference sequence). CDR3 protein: CASSQDHRGVSF. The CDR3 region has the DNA TGTGCCAGCAGCCAAGATCACAGGGGGGTTAGCTTC.

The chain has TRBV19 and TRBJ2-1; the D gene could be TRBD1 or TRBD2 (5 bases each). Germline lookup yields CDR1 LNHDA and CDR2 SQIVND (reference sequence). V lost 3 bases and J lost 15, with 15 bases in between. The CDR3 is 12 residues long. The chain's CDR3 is CASSIGHGTWFF. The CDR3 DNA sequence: TGTGCCAGTAGTATTGGACACGGGACGTGGTTCTTC.

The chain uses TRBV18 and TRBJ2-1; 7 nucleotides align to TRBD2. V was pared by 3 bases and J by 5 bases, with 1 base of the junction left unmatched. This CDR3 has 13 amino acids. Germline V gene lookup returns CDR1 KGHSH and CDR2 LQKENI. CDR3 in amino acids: CASSPGTNNEQFF. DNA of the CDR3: TGTGCCAGCTCACCGGGGACTAACAATGAGCAGTTCTTC.

The CDR3 is CASSWSMNTEAFF. Written as DNA, the CDR3 is TGTGCCAGCAGTTGGAGCATGAACACTGAAGCTTTCTTT. The V gene is TRBV27, the J gene TRBJ1-1; the D is unclear. V lost 4 bases to trimming and J lost 0 bases, with 6 bases between them. CDR3 length: 13 amino acids. Germline V gene sequence: CDR1 MNHEY, CDR2 SMNVEV (reference sequence).

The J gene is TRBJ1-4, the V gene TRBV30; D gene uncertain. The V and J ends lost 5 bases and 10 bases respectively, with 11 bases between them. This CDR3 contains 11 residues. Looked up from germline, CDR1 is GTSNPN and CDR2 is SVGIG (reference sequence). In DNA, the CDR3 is TGTGCCTGGGCCGCCGGAGTAAAACTGTTTTTT. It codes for CAWAAGVKLFF.

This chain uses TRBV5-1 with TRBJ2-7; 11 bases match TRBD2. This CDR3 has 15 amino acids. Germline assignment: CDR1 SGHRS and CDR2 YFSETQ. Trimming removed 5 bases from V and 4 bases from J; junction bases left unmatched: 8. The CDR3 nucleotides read TGCGCCAGCAGGTCACTAGCGGGAGTTGGGTACGAGCAGTACTTC. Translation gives CASRSLAGVGYEQYF.

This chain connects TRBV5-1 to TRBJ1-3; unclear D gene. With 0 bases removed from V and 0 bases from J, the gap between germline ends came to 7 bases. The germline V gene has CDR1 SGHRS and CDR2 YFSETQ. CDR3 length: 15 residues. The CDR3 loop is CASSLDGNSGNTIYF. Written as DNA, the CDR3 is TGCGCCAGCAGCTTGGACGGAAACTCTGGAAACACCATATATTTT.

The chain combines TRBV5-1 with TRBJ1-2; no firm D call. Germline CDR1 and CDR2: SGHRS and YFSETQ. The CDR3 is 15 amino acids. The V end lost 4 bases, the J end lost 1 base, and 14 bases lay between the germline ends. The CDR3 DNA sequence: TGCGCCAGCAGCCCGGGAGACGGAGATAACTATGGCTACACCTTC. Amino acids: CASSPGDGDNYGYTF.

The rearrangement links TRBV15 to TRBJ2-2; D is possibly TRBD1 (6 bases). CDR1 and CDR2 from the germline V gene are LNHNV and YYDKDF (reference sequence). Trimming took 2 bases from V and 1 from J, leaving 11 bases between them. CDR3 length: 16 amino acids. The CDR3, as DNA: TGTGCCACCAGCAGACTACAGGGCGGGAACACCGGGGAGCTGTTTTTT. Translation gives CATSRLQGGNTGELFF.

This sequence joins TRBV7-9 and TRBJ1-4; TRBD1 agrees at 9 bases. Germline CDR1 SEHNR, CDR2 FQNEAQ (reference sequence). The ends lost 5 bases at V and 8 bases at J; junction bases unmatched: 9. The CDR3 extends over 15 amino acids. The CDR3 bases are TGTGCCAGCAGCGCCCGGACAGGGGCTACCGAAAAACTGTTTTTT. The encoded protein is CASSARTGATEKLFF.

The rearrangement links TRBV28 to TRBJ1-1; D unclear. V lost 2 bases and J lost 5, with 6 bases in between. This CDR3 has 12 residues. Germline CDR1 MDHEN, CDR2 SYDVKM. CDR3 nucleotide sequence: TGTGCCAGCAGTTTAAGGTTGACTGAAGCTTTCTTT. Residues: CASSLRLTEAFF.

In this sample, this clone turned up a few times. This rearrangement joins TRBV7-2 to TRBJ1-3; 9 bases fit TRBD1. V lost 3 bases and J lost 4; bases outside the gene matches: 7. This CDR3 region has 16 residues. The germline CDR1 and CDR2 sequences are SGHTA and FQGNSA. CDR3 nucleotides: TGTGCCAGCAGCTTCCCGGGGGACAGGGCAGGAAACACCATATATTTT. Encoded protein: CASSFPGDRAGNTIYF.

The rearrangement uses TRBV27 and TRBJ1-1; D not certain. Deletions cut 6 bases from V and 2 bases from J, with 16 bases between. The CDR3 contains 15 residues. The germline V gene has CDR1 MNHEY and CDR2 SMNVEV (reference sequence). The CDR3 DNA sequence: TGTGCCAGCAGCGGGGTTGGTAGAGGAAACACTGAAGCTTTCTTT. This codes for CASSGVGRGNTEAFF.

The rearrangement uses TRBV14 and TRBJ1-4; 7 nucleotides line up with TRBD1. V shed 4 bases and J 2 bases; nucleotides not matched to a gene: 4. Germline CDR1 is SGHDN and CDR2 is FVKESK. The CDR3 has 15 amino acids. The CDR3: CASSRQGTTNEKLFF. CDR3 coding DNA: TGTGCCAGCAGCCGACAGGGCACGACTAATGAAAAACTGTTTTTT.